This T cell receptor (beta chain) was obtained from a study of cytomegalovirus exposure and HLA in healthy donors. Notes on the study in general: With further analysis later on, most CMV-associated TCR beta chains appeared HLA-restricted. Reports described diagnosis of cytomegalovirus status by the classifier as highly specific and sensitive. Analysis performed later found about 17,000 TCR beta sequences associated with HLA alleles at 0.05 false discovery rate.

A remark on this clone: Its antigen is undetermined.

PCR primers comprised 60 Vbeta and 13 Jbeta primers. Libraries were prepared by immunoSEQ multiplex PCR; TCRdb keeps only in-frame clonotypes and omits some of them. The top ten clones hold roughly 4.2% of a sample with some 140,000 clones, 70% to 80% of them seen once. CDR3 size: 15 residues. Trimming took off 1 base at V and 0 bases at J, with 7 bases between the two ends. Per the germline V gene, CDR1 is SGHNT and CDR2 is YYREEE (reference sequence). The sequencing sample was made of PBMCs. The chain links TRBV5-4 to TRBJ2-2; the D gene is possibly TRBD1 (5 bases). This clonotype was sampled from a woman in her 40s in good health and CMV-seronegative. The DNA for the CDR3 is TGTGCCAGCAGCTTGCAGGGCCCGAACACCGGGGAGCTGTTTTTT. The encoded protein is CASSLQGPNTGELFF.